The next 26 T cell receptor beta chains were all read from a single sample in a study of human T cells and chemical hapten exposure. Time point denoted: patch test 1, 2 weeks after DPC sensitization. The treatment here: therapeutic diphenylcyclopropenone sensitization with weekly scalp DPC. A single record per CDR3 protein comes from TCRdb applying MiXCR to the RACE reads. This sample has under 450,000 distinct CDR3 sequences, with roughly 5% found just once. The material was whole blood, obtained in connection with sensitization to the hapten diphenylcyclopropenone (DPC). The receptors shown here come from a woman aged 50 to 60 with alopecia areata. Some clones in this sample may be carry-over from other donors' samples.

The J gene is TRBJ2-1, the V gene TRBV6-2 or TRBV6-3; 9 nucleotides align to TRBD1. Germline CDR1 and CDR2: MNHEY and SVGEGT. Losses at the gene ends were 6 bases for V and 6 bases for J; bases not matched to a gene: 9. CDR3 length equals 15 residues. CDR3: CASSSPGQGTNEQFF. In nucleotides, the CDR3 is TGTGCCAGCAGCTCCCCGGGACAGGGAACCAATGAGCAGTTCTTC.

This clonotype was picked up a small number of times. The chain combines TRBV9 with TRBJ2-3; TRBD2 agrees at 8 bases. V was pared by 2 bases and J by 2 bases, with 4 bases of the junction left unmatched. From germline, CDR1 is SGDLS and CDR2 YYNGEE. CDR3 length: 15 residues. The CDR3 loop reads CASSVGGGSTDTQYF. The CDR3 nucleotides are TGTGCCAGCAGCGTCGGCGGGGGGTCCACAGATACGCAGTATTTT.

This clonotype has ten or more counts. The gene calls are TRBV27 and TRBJ2-7, with D unresolved. V was shortened by 5 bases and J by 2 bases, with 10 bases between the two germline ends. Germline CDR1 is MNHEY and CDR2 is SMNVEV (reference sequence). This CDR3 region has 13 residues. CDR3: CASSHGSPYEQYF. The CDR3 DNA reads as TGTGCCAGCAGTCACGGGTCCCCCTACGAGCAGTACTTC.

The chain combines TRBV13 with TRBJ2-7; no reliable D call. Germline V gene sequence: CDR1 PRHDT, CDR2 FYEKMQ (reference sequence). The germline V and J ends were trimmed by 5 bases and 2 bases, with 13 bases remaining between them. The CDR3 covers 14 residues. CDR3 amino acids: CASSGPPSPYEQYF. In DNA form, the CDR3 reads TGTGCCAGCAGCGGCCCCCCCTCCCCCTACGAGCAGTACTTC.

This clonotype was counted ten times or more. The chain employs TRBV13 and TRBJ1-1, with D uncertain. The CDR3 spans 15 residues. V was trimmed by 4 bases and J by 0 bases, leaving 12 bases between them. Germline V gene sequence: CDR1 PRHDT, CDR2 FYEKMQ (reference sequence). Here the CDR3 reads CASSYRTRMNTEAFF. The CDR3 DNA reads TGTGCCAGCAGCTATCGGACGAGAATGAACACTGAAGCTTTCTTT.

The V call is TRBV4-1, the J call TRBJ2-2; the match to TRBD1 covers 7 bases. V lost 4 bases to trimming and J lost 3 bases; unmatched junction nucleotides: 8. Germline CDR1 is MGHRA and CDR2 is YSYEKL. The CDR3 sequence is 16 residues long. The CDR3 here is CASSPSTGSDTGELFF. CDR3 nucleotide sequence: TGCGCCAGCAGCCCGTCGACAGGGTCGGACACCGGGGAGCTGTTTTTT.

This clonotype was seen a few times. The rearrangement joins TRBV4-1 to TRBJ2-5; D is possibly TRBD2 (5 bases). CDR1 is MGHRA, CDR2 YSYEKL, per germline. The CDR3 is 13 residues long. V was clipped by 1 base and J by 4 bases, with 7 bases between them. The CDR3 here is CASSQAEVETQYF. CDR3 sequence (DNA): TGCGCCAGCAGCCAAGCGGAGGTAGAGACCCAGTACTTC.

The rearrangement uses TRBV4-1 and TRBJ1-3; 7 nucleotides line up with TRBD1. This CDR3 is 15 amino acids long. Germline assignment: CDR1 MGHRA and CDR2 YSYEKL. The ends lost 0 bases at V and 4 bases at J; junction bases unmatched: 3. The CDR3 reads CASSQDDRAGNTIYF. DNA of the CDR3: TGCGCCAGCAGCCAAGATGACAGGGCCGGAAACACCATATATTTT.

The chain employs TRBV5-6 and TRBJ2-5, with no clear D. From germline, CDR1 is SGHDT and CDR2 YYEEEE. V gave up 4 bases and J gave up 3 bases, with 7 bases separating them. This CDR3 is built from 12 residues. The chain's CDR3 is CASSRFEETQYF. For the CDR3, the DNA is TGTGCCAGCAGCCGATTCGAAGAGACCCAGTACTTC.

This clonotype was picked up many times. CDR3 in DNA: TGTGCCAGCAGCGTAGGAGGGAGGGTTGGCACAGATACGCAGTATTTT. Amino acids: CASSVGGRVGTDTQYF. The chain is built from TRBV9 and TRBJ2-3; TRBD2 agrees at 7 bases. CDR3 size: 16 residues. Germline CDR1 reads SGDLS; CDR2 reads YYNGEE. V gave up 0 bases and J gave up 1 base; unmatched junction bases: 5. Together with reference TRBV9 and TRBJ2-3, the CDR3 gives the full variable domain: DSGVTQTPKHLITATGQRVTLRCSPRSGDLSVYWYQQSLDQGLQFLIQYYNGEERAKGNILERFSAQQFPDLHSELNLSSLELGDSALYFCASSVGGRVGTDTQYFGPGTRLTVL.

This clonotype was found a few times. The CDR3 sequence is CSARSRQNEKLFF. For the CDR3, the DNA is TGCAGTGCTAGATCGAGGCAGAATGAAAAACTGTTTTTT. This chain connects TRBV20-1 to TRBJ1-4, with D unclear. The germline V gene encodes CDR1 DFQATT and CDR2 SNEGSKA (reference sequence). Trimming stripped 2 bases from V and 5 bases from J, with 9 bases between. CDR3 length equals 13 residues.

This clonotype was seen many times. The rearrangement uses TRBV20-1 and TRBJ1-1, with D perhaps matching TRBD1 (5 bases). V was clipped by 3 bases and J by 0 bases, with 11 bases between them. This CDR3 comprises 14 residues. Germline CDR1 reads DFQATT; CDR2 reads SNEGSKA (reference sequence). CDR3 protein: CSARLTALNTEAFF. CDR3 nucleotide sequence: TGCAGTGCTAGGCTGACAGCTTTGAACACTGAAGCTTTCTTT.

This clonotype has ten or more counts. This chain connects TRBV20-1 to TRBJ2-7, with D maybe TRBD2 (6 bases). CDR1 is DFQATT, CDR2 SNEGSKA, per germline (reference sequence). The length of the CDR3 is 16 residues. V was shortened by 0 bases and J by 2 bases, with 17 bases between the two germline ends. Written as DNA, the CDR3 is TGCAGTGCTAGAGATTTACTTGGAGGGAACACCTACGAGCAGTACTTC. This translates into CSARDLLGGNTYEQYF.

This clonotype was seen a few times. The chain combines TRBV20-1 with TRBJ2-7, with TRBD1 matching 11 bases. Germline CDR1 DFQATT, CDR2 SNEGSKA (reference sequence). The CDR3 has 19 residues. Trimming took 3 bases from V and 6 from J; bases not matched to a gene: 22. The DNA of the CDR3 is TGCAGTGCTAGTGGGCTCCACCTAGGGGGGACAGGGGGTTCCGCCGAGCAGTACTTC. It is translated as CSASGLHLGGTGGSAEQYF.

The table lists this clonotype with a few counts. The chain combines TRBV10-2 with TRBJ2-1; no clear D gene. CDR3 length: 13 amino acids. Deletions cut 2 bases from V and 5 bases from J, with 7 bases between. Germline CDR1 and CDR2: WSHSY and SAAADI. The CDR3 DNA is TGCGCCAGCAGTGAGGTCGGTAACAATGAGCAGTTCTTC. This translates into CASSEVGNNEQFF.

This clonotype appeared many times. The chain couples TRBV12-3 or TRBV12-4 to TRBJ2-7; possibly TRBD1 for D (6 bases). This CDR3 is built from 13 residues. V lost 2 bases and J 2 bases, leaving 7 bases between the germline ends. CDR3 amino acids: CASSLTGPYEQYF. DNA of the CDR3: TGTGCCAGCAGTTTAACAGGGCCCTACGAGCAGTACTTC.

The chain couples TRBV5-1 to TRBJ1-1; TRBD1 is a possible D gene (5 bases). The length of the CDR3 is 14 residues. V was clipped by 4 bases and J by 6 bases, with 16 bases between them. The germline CDR1 and CDR2 sequences are SGHRS and YFSETQ. For the CDR3, the DNA is TGCGCCAGCAGCCTAGGCGACAGCACGCCTGAAGCTTTCTTT. Translation: CASSLGDSTPEAFF.

In this sample, this clonotype turned up many times. This rearrangement joins TRBV18 to TRBJ2-7; D is perhaps TRBD2 (5 bases). CDR3 size: 15 residues. The V end lost 1 base, the J end lost 2 bases, and 12 bases lay between the germline ends. CDR1 and CDR2 from the germline V gene are KGHSH and LQKENI. The CDR3 nucleotides are TGTGCCAGCTCACCACAATCGAGCGGAACCTACGAGCAGTACTTC. Translated, it gives CASSPQSSGTYEQYF. Full variable domain (remainder filled in from reference TRBV18 and TRBJ2-7): NAGVMQNPRHLVRRRGQEARLRCSPMKGHSHVYWYRQLPEEGLKFMVYLQKENIIDESGMPKERFSAEFPKEGPSILRIQQVVRGDSAAYFCASSPQSSGTYEQYFGPGTRLTVT.

Many counts were recorded for this clonotype. J is TRBJ2-3 and V is TRBV2; 7 nucleotides line up with TRBD2. V trimming: 6 bases; J trimming: 1 base; junction bases outside the gene matches: 10. There are 16 residues in the CDR3. Looked up from germline, CDR1 is SNHLY and CDR2 is FYNNEI. This CDR3 reads CASSPKGTTGTDTQYF. In DNA form, the CDR3 reads TGTGCCAGCAGCCCTAAGGGGACTACAGGCACAGATACGCAGTATTTT.

This clonotype was recorded many times. CDR3 sequence reads: CASSPDVFSYEQYF. DNA for the CDR3: TGTGCCAGCAGCCCGGATGTATTCTCCTACGAGCAGTACTTC. The chain combines TRBV7-2 with TRBJ2-7; D is ambiguous. CDR3 size: 14 residues. Trimming shortened V by 5 bases and J by 0 bases, and 11 bases separated the two germline ends. CDR1 and CDR2 (germline): SGHTA, FQGNSA. The full variable domain, with the rest looked up from reference TRBV7-2 and TRBJ2-7, is GAGVSQSPSNKVTEKGKDVELRCDPISGHTALYWYRQSLGQGLEFLIYFQGNSAPDKSGLPSDRFSAERTGGSVSTLTIQRTQQEDSAVYLCASSPDVFSYEQYFGPGTRLTVT.

V usage is TRBV5-4 and J usage is TRBJ1-1; TRBD1 agrees at 8 bases. Germline V lookup: CDR1 SGHNT, CDR2 YYREEE (reference sequence). Trimming at V came to 4 bases and at J to 6 bases, leaving 5 bases not matched to a gene. The CDR3 has 13 amino acids. This CDR3 reads CASSPGGKAEAFF. The CDR3 DNA reads as TGTGCCAGCAGCCCAGGGGGCAAGGCTGAAGCTTTCTTT.

This clonotype turned up a few times. The gene calls are TRBV28 and TRBJ2-1, with 11 bases lining up with TRBD1. Germline lookup yields CDR1 MDHEN and CDR2 SYDVKM. This CDR3 is built from 16 residues. V dropped 5 bases and J dropped 6; count of bases not matched to a gene: 9. The CDR3 here is CASSLTGQGVFNEQFF. The CDR3, as DNA: TGTGCCAGCAGTCTAACGGGACAGGGGGTTTTCAATGAGCAGTTCTTC.

This clonotype was picked up a small number of times. The chain couples TRBV12-3 or TRBV12-4 to TRBJ2-1; tentatively, D is TRBD2 (5 bases). This CDR3 region has 18 residues. Trimming left V 5 bases short and J 4 bases short, with 24 bases between. The CDR3 nucleotides read TGTGCCAGCAGTCCGGACTCGGACGGCGGCACATGGTACAATGAGCAGTTCTTC. As protein: CASSPDSDGGTWYNEQFF.

This clonotype was detected only a few times. The CDR3 loop reads CASRPGQGINQPQHF. The DNA of the CDR3 is TGTGCCAGCAGGCCGGGACAGGGGATCAATCAGCCCCAGCATTTT. The rearrangement joins TRBV12-3 or TRBV12-4 to TRBJ1-5; TRBD1 agrees at 10 bases. Trimming took 6 bases from V and 3 from J; bases not matched to a gene: 5. This CDR3 has 15 amino acids.

This clonotype was counted at least ten times. This rearrangement joins TRBV6-6 to TRBJ2-7; 12 bases are shared with TRBD2. Germline V gives CDR1 MNHNY, CDR2 SVGAGI (reference sequence). This CDR3 region has 15 residues. Trimming at V came to 2 bases and at J to 4 bases, leaving 3 bases not matched to a gene. CDR3 protein: CASSYALAGGYEQYF. The CDR3 region has the DNA TGTGCCAGCAGTTACGCCCTAGCGGGGGGGTACGAGCAGTACTTC.

This clonotype was seen ten or more times. The chain uses TRBV10-3 and TRBJ2-5, with a weak D call TRBD1 (6 bases). The V gene's germline CDR1 is ENHRY and CDR2 SYGVKD. The CDR3 length is 12 residues. With 8 bases removed from V and 1 base from J, the gap between germline ends came to 8 bases. CDR3 bases: TGTGCCATCTGGACAGCCCAAGAGACCCAGTACTTC. Protein: CAIWTAQETQYF.